This T cell receptor beta chain is from a study of T cells after yellow fever vaccination. Study-level points and caveats: The appearance of a small share of clonotypes in both CD4 and CD8 compartments was observed. When the response was secondary, it was weaker but reached its peak faster, day 5 versus 15.

As regards this clonotype: Antigen specificity is unknown.

TCR cDNA was made by 5'RACE template switching, adding a universal primer site and UMIs. Via MiXCR, TCRdb re-called the 5' RACE reads, giving one row per CDR3 protein. The repertoire holds roughly 520,000 distinct CDR3 sequences, with around a fifth as singletons. The CDR3 loop spans 15 amino acids. CDR1 and CDR2 (germline): SGHDN, FVKESK. V gave up 3 bases and J gave up 6 bases, with 15 bases separating them. The sequence was obtained from a man between 18 and 35 years old who received the YFV17D yellow fever vaccine. The sequenced sample was PBMCs, obtained less than 25 days after the first yellow fever vaccination. The chain carries TRBV14 and TRBJ2-1; TRBD2 is a possible D gene (6 bases). In DNA, the CDR3 is TGTGCCAGCAGCCATCCAGCGGGCCTAATCAATGAGCAGTTCTTC. Translating it yields CASSHPAGLINEQFF.